This T cell receptor (beta chain) was sequenced during a study of blood T cell repertoires in COVID-19. On the study more broadly: Sites across the United States, Italy and Spain contributed samples from acute and convalescent COVID-19. Sample material is recorded as cDNA or gDNA derived from T cells, B-cell-depleted T cells, or PBMCs.

In the source study's methods: Nucleated cell counts were estimated from reference gene primer amplification. Some clones are missing from TCRdb's copy, which holds only in-frame ones; the method was immunoSEQ multiplex PCR. Clone size and the V and J calls come from that table; the DNA yielded D and trimming. The table lists fewer than 250,000 clones, about four fifths of them singletons. The CDR3 consists of 15 residues. Per the germline V gene, CDR1 is LNHNV and CDR2 is YYDKDF (reference sequence). V was clipped by 5 bases and J by 1 base; unmatched bases: 6. The source of this sequence is a woman aged 65 to 85 with active or convalescent COVID-19. Input material: peripheral blood. V usage is TRBV15 and J usage is TRBJ2-3; TRBD2 matches at 7 bases. CDR3 nucleotides: TGTGCCACCAGCGCAAGACTAGCAGGCACAGATACGCAGTATTTT. Residues: CATSARLAGTDTQYF.